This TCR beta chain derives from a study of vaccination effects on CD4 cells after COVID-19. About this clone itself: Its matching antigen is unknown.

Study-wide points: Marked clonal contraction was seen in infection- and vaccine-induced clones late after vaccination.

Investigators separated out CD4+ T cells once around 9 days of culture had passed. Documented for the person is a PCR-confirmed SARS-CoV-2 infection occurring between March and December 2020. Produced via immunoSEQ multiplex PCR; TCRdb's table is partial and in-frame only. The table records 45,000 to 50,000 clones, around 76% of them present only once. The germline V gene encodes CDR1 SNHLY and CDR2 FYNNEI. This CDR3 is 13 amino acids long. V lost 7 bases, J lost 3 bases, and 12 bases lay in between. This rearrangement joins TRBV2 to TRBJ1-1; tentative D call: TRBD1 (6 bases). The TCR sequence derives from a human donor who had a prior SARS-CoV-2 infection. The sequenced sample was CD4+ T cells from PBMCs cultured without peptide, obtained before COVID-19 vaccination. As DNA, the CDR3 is TGTGCCAGCACCCTGTACAGGGACACTGAAGCTTTCTTT. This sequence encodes CASTLYRDTEAFF. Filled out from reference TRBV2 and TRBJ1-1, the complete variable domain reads EPEVTQTPSHQVTQMGQEVILRCVPISNHLYFYWYRQILGQKVEFLVSFYNNEISEKSEIFDDQFSVERPDGSNFTLKIRSTKLEDSAMYFCASTLYRDTEAFFGQGTRLTVV.